These 4 T cell receptor beta chains originate from one sample sequenced in a study of blood T cells in healthy people across ages. Next came a second PCR, run for about 7 to 12 cycles, which used a sample-barcoded 5' primer along with a J-beta primer mix. TCRdb re-analysed the 5' RACE reads in MiXCR, keeping a single row per CDR3 protein. Altogether roughly 1,800,000 distinct CDR3 sequences are present, roughly 52% being singletons, with the ten largest covering roughly 2.1%. The material sequenced was blood. All receptors derive from a woman between 40 and 55 years old in good health.

This clonotype was observed a few times. The V gene is TRBV4-3, the J gene TRBJ2-6; tentatively, D is TRBD1 or TRBD2 (6 bases each). CDR3 length: 18 residues. Germline V gene lookup returns CDR1 LGHNA and CDR2 YSLEER. V lost 0 bases, J lost 2 bases, and 14 bases lay in between. CDR3 DNA sequence: TGCGCCAGCAGCCAAGAGGGGGGCCCCGTGGCTGGGGCCAACGTCCTGACTTTC. Its protein is CASSQEGGPVAGANVLTF.

This clonotype was seen many times. The V and J genes are TRBV29-1 and TRBJ2-5, with a tentative D call TRBD2 (6 bases). This CDR3 has 14 amino acids. The germline CDR1 and CDR2 sequences are SQVTM and ANQGSEA. The ends were cut back, 3 bases at V and 7 bases at J, with 18 bases in the middle. CDR3 nucleotide sequence: TGCAGCGTTGACGGGACTTCGGTATCGGGGACCCAGTACTTC. Translated, it gives CSVDGTSVSGTQYF. Together with reference TRBV29-1 and TRBJ2-5, the CDR3 gives the full variable domain: SAVISQKPSRDICQRGTSLTIQCQVDSQVTMMFWYRQQPGQSLTLIATANQGSEATYESGFVIDKFPISRPNLTFSTLTVSNMSPEDSSIYLCSVDGTSVSGTQYFGPGTRLLVL.

This sequence joins TRBV9 and TRBJ2-1; a possible D gene is TRBD2 (7 bases). The V gene lost 0 bases and the J gene lost 5 bases, with 12 bases spanning the gap. Germline V gives CDR1 SGDLS, CDR2 YYNGEE. CDR3 length equals 15 residues. In nucleotides, the CDR3 is TGTGCCAGCAGCGTAGTGGCGGGGGCCCACAATGAGCAGTTCTTC. Protein: CASSVVAGAHNEQFF.

In this sample, this clonotype turned up many times. The CDR3: CASSPRTGGAETQYF. CDR3 DNA: TGTGCCAGCAGCCCACGGACAGGGGGAGCGGAGACCCAGTACTTC. The chain uses TRBV7-2 and TRBJ2-5, with 10 bases that match TRBD1. The CDR3 is 15 residues long. The J segment lost 5 bases and the V segment lost 5 bases, leaving 8 bases of the junction unmatched. CDR1 SGHTA and CDR2 FQGNSA come from the germline V gene.